The 23 T cell receptor beta chains below were found in one sample sequenced in a study of somatic mutations in cytotoxic T cells in rheumatoid arthritis. Sequencing was performed with immunoSEQ multiplex PCR; in TCRdb, only in-frame clones are kept and a portion is missing. The top ten clones hold around 30% of a sample with around 15,000 clones, 82% of them seen once. The sample consisted of CD8+ T cells sorted from blood. The origin of the receptors is an adult with rheumatoid arthritis.

This chain joins TRBV20-1 and TRBJ2-7; no definite D call. The germline V gene has CDR1 DFQATT and CDR2 SNEGSKA (reference sequence). Trimming left V 2 bases short and J 7 bases short, with 9 bases between. The CDR3 totals 11 residues. The CDR3 nucleotides read TGCAGTGCTAGAATCGGTCGGGAGCAGTACTTC. Translated, it gives CSARIGREQYF.

This clone has just one count. The chain links TRBV9 to TRBJ2-5, with D possibly TRBD1 on 6 matching bases. Trimming pared 5 bases from V and 4 bases from J, leaving 18 bases between. Germline V gene lookup returns CDR1 SGDLS and CDR2 YYNGEE. The CDR3 sequence is 15 residues long. CDR3 region: CASSLTGWGGETQYF. CDR3 DNA sequence: TGTGCCAGCAGTCTGACAGGATGGGGTGGAGAGACCCAGTACTTC.

The J gene is TRBJ2-7, the V gene TRBV28; D might be TRBD1 (6 bases). From germline, CDR1 is MDHEN and CDR2 SYDVKM. The CDR3 extends over 12 amino acids. V was trimmed by 6 bases and J by 9 bases, leaving 15 bases between them. This CDR3 reads CASSQGTPRQYF. DNA for the CDR3: TGTGCCAGCAGCCAGGGGACCCCCCGGCAGTACTTC.

This chain uses TRBV7-6 with TRBJ2-7; D not resolved. Germline V CDR1 and CDR2: SGHVS, FNYEAQ. The V and J ends lost 1 base and 1 base respectively, with 5 bases between them. CDR3 length: 13 amino acids. This chain's CDR3 is CASSLGASYEQYF. In nucleotides, the CDR3 is TGTGCCAGCAGCTTAGGGGCGTCCTACGAGCAGTACTTC.

This clone was recorded once. The genes are TRBV18 and TRBJ1-5; D ambiguous. The V and J ends lost 2 bases and 6 bases respectively, with 8 bases between them. This CDR3 has 13 residues. From germline, CDR1 is KGHSH and CDR2 LQKENI. In nucleotides, the CDR3 is TGTGCCAGCTCACCAGGGGTGGGTCAGCCCCAGCATTTT. It specifies CASSPGVGQPQHF.

The chain links TRBV27 to TRBJ2-1; 8 positions agree with TRBD2. Trimming took 4 bases from V and 5 from J; bases not matched to a gene: 13. The germline CDR1 and CDR2 sequences are MNHEY and SMNVEV (reference sequence). CDR3 length: 17 residues. CDR3 nucleotide sequence: TGTGCCAGCAGTTCATACCTCTCAACGGGGGGGGACAATGAGCAGTTCTTC. Its protein is CASSSYLSTGGDNEQFF.

V usage is TRBV7-2 and J usage is TRBJ1-2; 8 bases line up with TRBD1. From germline, CDR1 is SGHTA and CDR2 FQGNSA. The CDR3 spans 15 residues. V lost 2 bases, J lost 5 bases, and 7 bases stayed unmatched. This chain's CDR3 is CASSLNMGQAYGYTF. The CDR3 DNA reads as TGTGCCAGCAGCTTAAATATGGGACAGGCATATGGCTACACCTTC.

The chain recombines TRBV18 with TRBJ2-1; 12 nucleotides match TRBD2. This CDR3 is 16 amino acids long. Germline assignment: CDR1 KGHSH and CDR2 LQKENI. V shed 6 bases and J 7 bases; nucleotides not matched to a gene: 10. The CDR3 spells CASSPTSGRRFNEQFF. DNA for the CDR3: TGTGCCAGCTCGCCTACTAGCGGGAGGCGGTTTAATGAGCAGTTCTTC.

The rearrangement joins TRBV28 to TRBJ2-5, with TRBD1 as a possible D gene (6 bases). Germline values: CDR1 MDHEN, CDR2 SYDVKM. V dropped 5 bases and J dropped 5 bases, with 18 bases sitting between them. CDR3 length: 15 residues. CDR3 region: CASSSNRDKEETQYF. In DNA form, the CDR3 reads TGTGCCAGCAGTAGTAACCGGGACAAGGAGGAGACCCAGTACTTC.

This chain joins TRBV5-5 and TRBJ2-7; D not certain. The CDR3 is 15 amino acids. V lost 0 bases and J 2 bases, leaving 12 bases between the germline ends. The germline V gene has CDR1 SGHKS and CDR2 YYEKEE (reference sequence). The CDR3 nucleotides read TGTGCCAGCAGCTTGGAGCCAGGTCTGGCCTACGAGCAGTACTTC. Residues: CASSLEPGLAYEQYF.

The V call is TRBV7-2, the J call TRBJ1-1; perhaps TRBD1 as D (6 bases). The CDR3 has 13 amino acids. Germline lookup yields CDR1 SGHTA and CDR2 FQGNSA. Trimming cost V 7 bases and J 8 bases, with 17 bases left between them. The CDR3 loop reads CASTLPGAGEAFF. Written as DNA, the CDR3 is TGTGCCAGCACCCTACCGGGGGCAGGAGAAGCTTTCTTT.

This clone was seen more than once but under ten times. V usage is TRBV7-2 and J usage is TRBJ2-7; perhaps TRBD1 as D (6 bases). Trimming took off 1 base at V and 2 bases at J, with 12 bases between the two ends. Germline-derived CDR1 and CDR2 are SGHTA and FQGNSA. The CDR3 extends over 15 amino acids. Here the CDR3 reads CASSLGTVVPYEQYF. As DNA, the CDR3 is TGTGCCAGCAGCTTAGGGACAGTAGTCCCCTACGAGCAGTACTTC.

V is TRBV27 and J is TRBJ1-5; D uncertain. In germline, CDR1 is MNHEY, CDR2 SMNVEV (reference sequence). This CDR3 is built from 13 residues. The V and J ends lost 1 base and 2 bases respectively, with 3 bases between them. In DNA, the CDR3 is TGTGCCAGCAGTTTATTGGGCAATCAGCCCCAGCATTTT. It codes for CASSLLGNQPQHF.

This chain connects TRBV4-2 to TRBJ1-2; weak D call: TRBD1 (5 bases). The CDR3 is 13 residues long. Germline V lookup: CDR1 LGHNA, CDR2 YNFKEQ. Trimming removed 0 bases from V and 8 bases from J, with 10 bases in between. The CDR3 here is CASSQEGRDGYTF. As DNA, the CDR3 is TGTGCCAGCAGCCAAGAGGGCAGGGACGGCTACACCTTC.

The chain recombines TRBV28 with TRBJ2-3; 12 bases agree with TRBD2. The CDR3 length is 18 residues. The V gene's germline CDR1 is MDHEN and CDR2 SYDVKM. V was pared by 1 base and J by 6 bases, with 11 bases of the junction left unmatched. This chain's CDR3 is CASSLYLPTSGGGDTQYF. For the CDR3, the DNA is TGTGCCAGCAGTTTATACCTACCGACTAGCGGGGGTGGGGATACGCAGTATTTT.

The chain carries TRBV7-9 and TRBJ2-7; no clear D gene. Germline V gene sequence: CDR1 SEHNR, CDR2 FQNEAQ (reference sequence). V was clipped by 5 bases and J by 0 bases, with 14 bases between them. The CDR3 length is 15 residues. The CDR3 protein is CASSPGIGPSYEQYF. The CDR3 DNA reads as TGTGCCAGCAGCCCCGGAATAGGGCCCTCCTACGAGCAGTACTTC.

J is TRBJ2-1 and V is TRBV9, with D uncertain. The length of the CDR3 is 11 residues. The germline V and J ends were trimmed by 0 bases and 8 bases, with 3 bases remaining between them. Germline V gives CDR1 SGDLS, CDR2 YYNGEE. The CDR3 reads CASSVGYEQFF. The CDR3, as DNA: TGTGCCAGCAGCGTAGGGTATGAGCAGTTCTTC.

The CDR3 coding sequence is TGTGCCAGCGGCTGGCCCCCCCCCTCCCCGTATTTT. This translates into CASGWPPPSPYF. The chain joins TRBV27 to TRBJ2-3; D unclear. There are 12 residues in the CDR3. The germline V gene has CDR1 MNHEY and CDR2 SMNVEV (reference sequence). Trimming took off 8 bases at V and 14 bases at J, with 20 bases between the two ends.

This clone turned up a few times. This sample also contains other DNA sequences that code for the same CDR3. This sequence joins TRBV7-3 and TRBJ1-1, with TRBD1 matching over 9 bases. This CDR3 has 13 residues. The V gene's germline CDR1 is SGHTA and CDR2 FQGTGA. Trimming cost V 6 bases and J 4 bases; bases outside gene matches: 3. DNA of the CDR3: TGTGCCAGCAGTCCGACAGGGGGCACTGAAGCTTTCTTT. This encodes CASSPTGGTEAFF.

CDR3 DNA: TGTGCCAGCAGCTTTGGACAACACTACGAGCAGTACTTC. Translated: CASSFGQHYEQYF. V gene TRBV7-8 combines with J gene TRBJ2-7; TRBD1 is a possible D gene (5 bases). Looked up from germline, CDR1 is SGHVS and CDR2 is FQNEAQ. The CDR3 spans 13 residues. The V gene lost 3 bases and the J gene lost 3 bases, with 9 bases spanning the gap.

The sample holds one count of this clone. The rearrangement joins TRBV10-2 to TRBJ1-5; no clear D gene. In germline, CDR1 is WSHSY, CDR2 SAAADI. The CDR3 has 14 amino acids. V was clipped by 3 bases and J by 0 bases, with 6 bases between them. The CDR3 coding sequence is TGCGCCAGCAGTGACGGCAGTAGCAATCAGCCCCAGCATTTT. It is translated as CASSDGSSNQPQHF.

The chain couples TRBV6-5 to TRBJ2-7, with 7 bases matching TRBD1. From germline, CDR1 is MNHEY and CDR2 SVGAGI. With 2 bases clipped from V and 4 bases from J, the junction kept 5 bases outside the gene matches. This CDR3 spans 14 amino acids. The CDR3 is CASSYTSGQYEQYF. CDR3 bases: TGTGCCAGCAGTTACACCTCGGGACAGTACGAGCAGTACTTC.

This clone occurred once. The rearrangement links TRBV9 to TRBJ1-2, with a possible D match to TRBD1 (6 bases). V was trimmed by 4 bases and J by 3 bases, leaving 13 bases between them. The CDR3 has 14 residues. The germline V gene has CDR1 SGDLS and CDR2 YYNGEE. Written as DNA, the CDR3 is TGTGCCAGCAGCCCACTCCGACAGGACTATGGCTACACCTTC. Translated: CASSPLRQDYGYTF.